Presented here are 13 T cell receptor beta chains from one specimen sequenced in a study of PD-L1 blockade in urothelial cancer. Clones were sequenced by immunoSEQ multiplex PCR, and TCRdb holds only the in-frame ones, with some missing. This table holds tens of thousands of clones, 84% found once. Time point of the sample: pretreatment peripheral blood. The sample was PBMCs, taken around atezolizumab (anti-PD-L1) treatment. These receptors were obtained from a woman in her sixties or seventies with urothelial cancer.

The rearrangement joins TRBV2 to TRBJ2-5; 8 nucleotides align to TRBD1. Unmatched junction bases numbered 7, after V lost 0 bases and J lost 4 bases. Looked up from germline, CDR1 is SNHLY and CDR2 is FYNNEI. CDR3 length equals 16 residues. CDR3 residues: CASSEAPGGVGETQYF. As DNA, the CDR3 is TGTGCCAGCAGTGAAGCCCCAGGGGGCGTTGGAGAGACCCAGTACTTC.

V and J are TRBV5-1 and TRBJ1-2, with D perhaps TRBD1 (6 bases). The CDR3 length is 16 residues. The V gene's germline CDR1 is SGHRS and CDR2 YFSETQ. The V end was cut by 0 bases, the J end by 0 bases, with 12 bases between. The CDR3 DNA is TGCGCCAGCAGCTTGGGCGCAGGGGTAGCTAACTATGGCTACACCTTC. Encoded protein: CASSLGAGVANYGYTF. The full variable domain, in which reference TRBV5-1 and TRBJ1-2 provide the parts outside the CDR3, is KAGVTQTPRYLIKTRGQQVTLSCSPISGHRSVSWYQQTPGQGLQFLFEYFSETQRNKGNFPGRFSGRQFSNSRSEMNVSTLELGDSALYLCASSLGAGVANYGYTFGSGTRLTVV.

This clone has at least ten counts. The genes are TRBV6-1 and TRBJ1-1; TRBD1 matches 7 bases. V trimming: 4 bases; J trimming: 2 bases; junction bases outside the gene matches: 4. Germline V gene sequence: CDR1 MNHNS, CDR2 SASEGT. The CDR3 spans 14 residues. CDR3 sequence reads: CASSVEGANTEAFF. In DNA form, the CDR3 reads TGTGCCAGCAGTGTAGAGGGGGCTAACACTGAAGCTTTCTTT.

The chain recombines TRBV19 with TRBJ2-7; 9 positions agree with TRBD2. Losses at the gene ends were 3 bases for V and 12 bases for J; bases not matched to a gene: 9. This CDR3 comprises 13 residues. Germline V lookup: CDR1 LNHDA, CDR2 SQIVND (reference sequence). The DNA of the CDR3 is TGTGCCAGTAGTATCAGCGGGAGGCCCCCCTGGTACTTC. This encodes CASSISGRPPWYF.

The rearrangement links TRBV6-1 to TRBJ2-1; 11 bases map to TRBD2. There are 15 residues in the CDR3. V was pared by 6 bases and J by 0 bases, with 1 base of the junction left unmatched. Germline-derived CDR1 and CDR2 are MNHNS and SASEGT. The DNA for the CDR3 is TGTGCCAGCAGGACTAGCGGGGTCTCCTACAATGAGCAGTTCTTC. Amino acid sequence: CASRTSGVSYNEQFF.

This chain links TRBV5-6 with TRBJ2-7, with 11 bases identical to TRBD1. V lost 2 bases to trimming and J lost 6 bases; unmatched junction nucleotides: 4. The V gene's germline CDR1 is SGHDT and CDR2 YYEEEE. The CDR3 runs 14 residues. CDR3 DNA: TGTGCCAGCAGCTTAGGACAGGGGGCAAGCGAGCAGTACTTC. It yields the protein CASSLGQGASEQYF.

This chain joins TRBV19 and TRBJ1-2; 8 bases align to TRBD1. Germline CDR1 reads LNHDA; CDR2 reads SQIVND (reference sequence). The CDR3 spans 13 residues. V shed 9 bases, J shed 8 bases, and the junction held 11 bases outside the gene matches. The CDR3 region is CASLDRAPLGYTF. The CDR3, as DNA: TGTGCCAGCCTGGACAGGGCCCCTCTCGGCTACACCTTC. The complete variable domain, with remaining parts taken from reference TRBV19 and TRBJ1-2, reads DGGITQSPKYLFRKEGQNVTLSCEQNLNHDAMYWYRQDPGQGLRLIYYSQIVNDFQKGDIAEGYSVSREKKESFPLTVTSAQKNPTAFYLCASLDRAPLGYTFGSGTRLTVV.

This chain links TRBV7-9 with TRBJ2-7; D might be TRBD1 (5 bases). Per germline, CDR1 SEHNR and CDR2 FQNEAQ (reference sequence). The CDR3 covers 14 residues. Trimming removed 7 bases from V and 6 bases from J, with 19 bases in between. The CDR3 loop is CASTPPKGSLEQYF. Here the CDR3 DNA reads TGTGCCAGCACCCCCCCGAAGGGGTCCCTCGAGCAGTACTTC.

This chain connects TRBV7-9 to TRBJ1-3; 10 nucleotides align to TRBD1. CDR3 length: 17 residues. CDR1 and CDR2 (germline): SEHNR, FQNEAQ (reference sequence). The trim removed 3 bases at V and 1 base at J, leaving 6 bases unmatched. CDR3 bases: TGTGCCAGCAGCTTCAATGAGGGACAGGGGTCTGGAAACACCATATATTTT. This sequence encodes CASSFNEGQGSGNTIYF.

The chain has TRBV5-5 and TRBJ1-2; TRBD1 aligns across 7 bases. The germline CDR1 and CDR2 sequences are SGHKS and YYEKEE (reference sequence). Unmatched junction bases numbered 3, after V lost 0 bases and J lost 4 bases. This CDR3 is 14 amino acids long. The CDR3 region has the DNA TGTGCCAGCAGCTTGGAGGGGGCGGGCTATGGCTACACCTTC. Translated: CASSLEGAGYGYTF.

The genes are TRBV18 and TRBJ1-2; 9 bases line up with TRBD1. The germline gives CDR1 KGHSH, CDR2 LQKENI. After removal of 4 bases from V and 6 bases from J, the junction contained 3 bases not matched to a gene. CDR3 size: 13 residues. CDR3 in amino acids: CASSRRQGDGYTF. The CDR3 bases are TGTGCCAGCTCACGCAGACAGGGGGATGGCTACACCTTC.

J is TRBJ2-1 and V is TRBV6-4, with TRBD1 matching over 9 bases. This CDR3 is 15 amino acids long. From germline, CDR1 is MRHNA and CDR2 SNTAGT. The trim removed 7 bases at V and 4 bases at J, leaving 8 bases unmatched. The CDR3 coding sequence is TGTGCCAGCACTGGCTGGGACAGGGATTACAATGAGCAGTTCTTC. This encodes CASTGWDRDYNEQFF.

V usage is TRBV7-8 and J usage is TRBJ2-5; TRBD2 might be the D (5 bases). Trimming pared 5 bases from V and 4 bases from J, leaving 8 bases between. Germline lookup yields CDR1 SGHVS and CDR2 FQNEAQ. The CDR3 sequence is 12 residues long. The CDR3 is CASSPGLETQYF. The CDR3 nucleotides are TGTGCCAGCAGCCCAGGACTAGAGACCCAGTACTTC. The full variable domain, completed using reference TRBV7-8 and TRBJ2-5, is GAGVSQSPRYKVAKRGQDVALRCDPISGHVSLFWYQQALGQGPEFLTYFQNEAQLDKSGLPSDRFFAERPEGSVSTLKIQRTQQEDSAVYLCASSPGLETQYFGPGTRLLVL.